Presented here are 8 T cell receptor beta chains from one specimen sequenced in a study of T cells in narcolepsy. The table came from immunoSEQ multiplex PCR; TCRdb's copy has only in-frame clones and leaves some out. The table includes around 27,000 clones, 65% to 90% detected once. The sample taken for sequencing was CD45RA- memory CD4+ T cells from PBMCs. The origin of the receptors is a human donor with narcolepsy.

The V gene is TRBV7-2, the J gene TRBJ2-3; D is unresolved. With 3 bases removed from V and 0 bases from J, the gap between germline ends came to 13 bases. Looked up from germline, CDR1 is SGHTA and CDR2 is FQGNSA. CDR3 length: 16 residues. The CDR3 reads CASSFRGFLSTDTQYF. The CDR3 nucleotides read TGTGCCAGCAGCTTTAGAGGATTCCTGAGCACAGATACGCAGTATTTT.

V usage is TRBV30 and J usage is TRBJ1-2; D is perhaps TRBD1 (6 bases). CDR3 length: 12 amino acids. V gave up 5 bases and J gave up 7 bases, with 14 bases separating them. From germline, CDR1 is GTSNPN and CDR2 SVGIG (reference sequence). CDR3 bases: TGTGCCTGGGGGACATTCCTTTTTGGCTACACCTTC. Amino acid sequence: CAWGTFLFGYTF.

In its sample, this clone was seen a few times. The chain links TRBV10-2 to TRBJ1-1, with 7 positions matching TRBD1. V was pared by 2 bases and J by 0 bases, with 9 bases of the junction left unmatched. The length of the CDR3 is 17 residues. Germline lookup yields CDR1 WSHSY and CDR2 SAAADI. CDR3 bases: TGCGCCAGCAGTGAGCGGCAGGGGGTGGGCATGAACACTGAAGCTTTCTTT. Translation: CASSERQGVGMNTEAFF.

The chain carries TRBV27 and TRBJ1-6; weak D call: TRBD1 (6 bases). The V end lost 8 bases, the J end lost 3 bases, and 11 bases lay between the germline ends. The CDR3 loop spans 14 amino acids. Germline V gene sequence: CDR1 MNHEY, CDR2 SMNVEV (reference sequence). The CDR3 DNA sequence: TGTGCCAGCCGATACAGGGTCTATAATTCACCCCTCCACTTT. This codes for CASRYRVYNSPLHF.

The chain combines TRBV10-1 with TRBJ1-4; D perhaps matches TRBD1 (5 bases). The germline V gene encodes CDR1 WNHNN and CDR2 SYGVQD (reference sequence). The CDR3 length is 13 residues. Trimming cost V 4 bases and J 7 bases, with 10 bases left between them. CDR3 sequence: CASSGQRREKLFF. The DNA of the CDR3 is TGCGCCAGCAGTGGACAGCGACGTGAAAAACTGTTTTTT.

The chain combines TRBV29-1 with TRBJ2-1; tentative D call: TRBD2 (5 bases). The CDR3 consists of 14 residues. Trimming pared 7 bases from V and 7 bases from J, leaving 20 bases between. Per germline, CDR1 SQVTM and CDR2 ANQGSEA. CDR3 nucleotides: TGCAGCGGAGGACTGGGCGATGTGAGGAATGAGCAGTTCTTC. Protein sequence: CSGGLGDVRNEQFF.

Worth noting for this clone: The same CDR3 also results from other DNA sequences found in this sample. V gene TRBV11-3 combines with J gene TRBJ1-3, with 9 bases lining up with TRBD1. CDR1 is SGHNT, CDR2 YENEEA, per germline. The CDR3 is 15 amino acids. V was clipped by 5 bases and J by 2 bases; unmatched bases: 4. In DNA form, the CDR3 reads TGTGCCAGCAGCCCCGGACAGGGGCCTGGAAACACCATATATTTT. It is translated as CASSPGQGPGNTIYF.

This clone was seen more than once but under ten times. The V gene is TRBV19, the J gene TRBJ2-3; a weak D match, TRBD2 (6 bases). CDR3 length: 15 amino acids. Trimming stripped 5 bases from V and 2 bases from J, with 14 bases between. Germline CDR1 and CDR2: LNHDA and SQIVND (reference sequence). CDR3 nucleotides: TGTGCCAGTAGTGATTACGGGGGAAACACAGATACGCAGTATTTT. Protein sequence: CASSDYGGNTDTQYF.